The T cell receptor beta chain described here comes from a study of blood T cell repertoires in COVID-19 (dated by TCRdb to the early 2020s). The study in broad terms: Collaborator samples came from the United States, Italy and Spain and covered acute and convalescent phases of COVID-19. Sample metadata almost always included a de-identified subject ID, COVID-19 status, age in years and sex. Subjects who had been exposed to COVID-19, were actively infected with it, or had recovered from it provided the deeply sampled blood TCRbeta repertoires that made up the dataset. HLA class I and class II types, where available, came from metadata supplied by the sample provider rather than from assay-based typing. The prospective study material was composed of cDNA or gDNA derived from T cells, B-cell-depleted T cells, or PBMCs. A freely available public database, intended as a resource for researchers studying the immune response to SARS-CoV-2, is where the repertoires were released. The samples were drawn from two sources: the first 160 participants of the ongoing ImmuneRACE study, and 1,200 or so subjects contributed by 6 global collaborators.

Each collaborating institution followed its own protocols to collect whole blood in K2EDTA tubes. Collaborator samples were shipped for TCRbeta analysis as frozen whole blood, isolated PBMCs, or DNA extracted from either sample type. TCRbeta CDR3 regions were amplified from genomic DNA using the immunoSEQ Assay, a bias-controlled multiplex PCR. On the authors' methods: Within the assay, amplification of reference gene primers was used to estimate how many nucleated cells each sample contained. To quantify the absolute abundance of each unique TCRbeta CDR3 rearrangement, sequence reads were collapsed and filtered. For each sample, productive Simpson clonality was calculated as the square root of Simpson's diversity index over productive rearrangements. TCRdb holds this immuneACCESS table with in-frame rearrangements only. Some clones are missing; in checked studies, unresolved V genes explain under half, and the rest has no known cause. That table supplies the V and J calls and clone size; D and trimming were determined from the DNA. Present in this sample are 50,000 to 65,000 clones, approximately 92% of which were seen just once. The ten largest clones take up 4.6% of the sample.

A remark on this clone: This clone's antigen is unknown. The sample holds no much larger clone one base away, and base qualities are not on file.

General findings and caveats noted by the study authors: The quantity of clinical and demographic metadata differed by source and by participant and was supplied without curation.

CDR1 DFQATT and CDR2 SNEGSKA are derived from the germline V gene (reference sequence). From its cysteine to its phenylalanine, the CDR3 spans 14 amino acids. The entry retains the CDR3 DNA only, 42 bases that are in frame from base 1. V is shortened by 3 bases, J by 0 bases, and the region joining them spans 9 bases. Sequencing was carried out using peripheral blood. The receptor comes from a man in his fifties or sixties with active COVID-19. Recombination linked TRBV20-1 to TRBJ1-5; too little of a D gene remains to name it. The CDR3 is CSASGQNSNQPQHF. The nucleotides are TGCAGTGCTAGTGGGCAGAATAGCAATCAGCCCCAGCATTTT.